The source of this TCR beta chain is a study of cytomegalovirus exposure and HLA in healthy donors. Notes on this clone: Antigen unknown.

PCR was performed using 60 Vbeta and 13 Jbeta primers. Sequenced by immunoSEQ multiplex PCR; TCRdb stores in-frame clones only, minus some. Of about 160,000 clones listed, about four fifths are singletons. Study results and caveats: In a later analysis, HLA-C alleles had the fewest associated TCRs, DRB1 alleles the most.

CDR1 MDHEN and CDR2 SYDVKM come from the germline V gene. CDR3 size: 15 residues. With 5 bases removed from V and 0 bases from J, the gap between germline ends came to 10 bases. The sequenced sample was PBMCs. This clonotype was sampled from a woman between 50 and 59 years old in good health and CMV-seronegative. This chain connects TRBV28 to TRBJ1-4; D may be TRBD1 (5 bases). Written as DNA, the CDR3 is TGTGCCAGCAGTCCCCAGGGTGCAACTAATGAAAAACTGTTTTTT. Residues: CASSPQGATNEKLFF.